This T cell receptor (beta chain) derives from a study of blood T cell repertoires in COVID-19. Overall study: Donors in the United States, Italy and Spain gave samples during acute or convalescent COVID-19. Sample material is recorded as cDNA or gDNA derived from T cells, B-cell-depleted T cells, or PBMCs.

The assay was immunoSEQ multiplex PCR, and TCRdb's table has in-frame clones only and misses some. Here the sample spans a few hundred thousand clones, 75% to 85% being singletons. Specimen: peripheral blood. The TCR was taken from a woman in her twenties or thirties with COVID-19, enrolled during active disease.

This CDR3 reads CSASRQSFQPQHF. CDR3 DNA sequence: TGCAGTGCTAGTCGACAGTCTTTTCAGCCCCAGCATTTT. The chain links TRBV20-1 to TRBJ1-5, with a tentative D call TRBD1 (5 bases). CDR3 length equals 13 residues. The V gene's germline CDR1 is DFQATT and CDR2 SNEGSKA (reference sequence). Trimming took off 3 bases at V and 6 bases at J, with 12 bases between the two ends.